The next 16 T cell receptor beta chains were all read from a single sample in a study of blood T cells in healthy people across ages. A second PCR of 7 to 11 cycles used a sample-barcoded 5' primer and a J-beta primer mix. TCRdb independently ran MiXCR on the 5' RACE reads; one entry per CDR3 protein. The sample lists about 760,000 distinct CDR3 sequences; 56% were seen once. Sequences were obtained from blood. Every receptor here comes from a man between 35 and 55 years old in good health.

This clonotype has more than one count but fewer than ten. The CDR3 sequence is CASNQPGGGYEQYF. CDR3 nucleotide sequence: TGCGCCAGCAATCAACCGGGAGGGGGGTACGAGCAGTACTTC. The V call is TRBV4-1, the J call TRBJ2-7; TRBD2 matches 8 bases. The germline V gene encodes CDR1 MGHRA and CDR2 YSYEKL. The CDR3 runs to 14 residues. V trimming: 7 bases; J trimming: 4 bases; junction bases outside the gene matches: 9.

The chain uses TRBV7-9 and TRBJ1-1, with D unclear. The V gene lost 6 bases and the J gene lost 10 bases, with 12 bases spanning the gap. The CDR3 runs 11 residues. Germline V gene lookup returns CDR1 SEHNR and CDR2 FQNEAQ (reference sequence). The CDR3 reads CASSTRAGAFF. For the CDR3, the DNA is TGTGCCAGCAGTACGCGGGCGGGAGCTTTCTTT.

This chain joins TRBV27 and TRBJ1-4; 8 bases align to TRBD1. The CDR3 is 12 residues long. CDR1 is MNHEY, CDR2 SMNVEV, per germline (reference sequence). V dropped 8 bases and J dropped 8; count of bases not matched to a gene: 4. Here the CDR3 DNA reads TGTGCCAGCGGTTGGGACAGGGAAAAACTGTTTTTT. Translated, it gives CASGWDREKLFF.

This clonotype appeared once. Written as DNA, the CDR3 is TGCAGCGGGGGACTAGCGGGTAGTGCCGGGGAGCTGTTTTTT. Encoded protein: CSGGLAGSAGELFF. The rearrangement links TRBV29-1 to TRBJ2-2; TRBD2 agrees at 12 bases. This CDR3 is built from 14 residues. J gave up 6 bases and V 7 bases, and 6 bases lay outside the gene matches. CDR1 and CDR2 (germline): SQVTM, ANQGSEA.

J is TRBJ1-1 and V is TRBV5-1; TRBD1 aligns across 12 bases. The CDR3 length is 14 residues. V was clipped by 7 bases and J by 11 bases; unmatched bases: 12. Germline-derived CDR1 and CDR2 are SGHRS and YFSETQ. In DNA form, the CDR3 reads TGCGCCAGCGTCGGGACAGGGGGCCGAGCTAGGGCTTTCTTT. It codes for CASVGTGGRARAFF.

The table lists this clonotype with a few counts. The chain carries TRBV29-1 and TRBJ1-1, with 10 bases lining up with TRBD1. CDR3 length equals 13 residues. Per germline, CDR1 SQVTM and CDR2 ANQGSEA. After removal of 7 bases from V and 2 bases from J, the junction contained 4 bases not matched to a gene. CDR3 amino acids: CSGGTGVNTEAFF. CDR3 nucleotide sequence: TGCAGCGGGGGGACAGGGGTTAACACTGAAGCTTTCTTT.

V and J are TRBV7-6 and TRBJ2-6, with 8 bases lining up with TRBD1. The V gene's germline CDR1 is SGHVS and CDR2 FNYEAQ. J was trimmed by 7 bases and V by 6 bases; bases with no gene match: 8. The CDR3 has 15 residues. DNA of the CDR3: TGTGCCAGCAGACCCGGACAGGGTAAAGCCAACGTCCTGACTTTC. Translation: CASRPGQGKANVLTF.

The rearrangement links TRBV2 to TRBJ2-7; D tentatively reads TRBD1 or TRBD2 (5 bases each). The J call is in doubt because the DNA end fits TRBJ2-5 better. In germline, CDR1 is SNHLY, CDR2 FYNNEI. CDR3 length: 18 residues. CDR3 protein: CASSEAYFRTGPQETQYF. CDR3 in DNA: TGTGCCAGCAGTGAAGCCTATTTTCGTACGGGACCCCAAGAGACCCAGTACTTC.

The chain links TRBV6-5 to TRBJ1-1, with D possibly TRBD1 on 5 matching bases. Germline assignment: CDR1 MNHEY and CDR2 SVGAGI. V was shortened by 2 bases and J by 3 bases, with 13 bases between the two germline ends. CDR3 length equals 15 residues. CDR3 residues: CASSYRPRGHTEAFF. CDR3 sequence (DNA): TGTGCCAGCAGTTACCGGCCGAGGGGCCACACTGAAGCTTTCTTT.

This chain uses TRBV11-2 with TRBJ1-4, with D maybe TRBD1 (6 bases). This CDR3 has 16 amino acids. With 0 bases removed from V and 5 bases from J, the gap between germline ends came to 13 bases. From germline, CDR1 is SGHAT and CDR2 FQNNGV. The CDR3 DNA follows: TGTGCCAGCAGCTTAGAGTTGCAGGGGTGGAATGAAAAACTGTTTTTT. It yields the protein CASSLELQGWNEKLFF. Using reference TRBV11-2 and TRBJ1-4 for the parts outside the CDR3, the full variable domain is EAGVAQSPRYKIIEKRQSVAFWCNPISGHATLYWYQQILGQGPKLLIQFQNNGVVDDSQLPKDRFSAERLKGVDSTLKIQPAKLEDSAVYLCASSLELQGWNEKLFFGSGTQLSVL.

This clonotype was detected only once. CDR3 bases: TGTGCCAGCAGTTTTAGTTTATGGACTAGCGGAACCTACGAGCAGTACTTC. It yields the protein CASSFSLWTSGTYEQYF. The genes are TRBV28 and TRBJ2-4; 10 nucleotides agree with TRBD2. The J call may not be correct, given that the DNA end is closer to TRBJ2-7. Germline V CDR1 and CDR2: MDHEN, SYDVKM. The CDR3 runs 17 residues.

V is TRBV5-6 and J is TRBJ2-5; D may be TRBD2 (6 bases). Germline-derived CDR1 and CDR2 are SGHDT and YYEEEE. The CDR3 extends over 13 amino acids. V was trimmed by 3 bases and J by 1 base, leaving 7 bases between them. Here the CDR3 DNA reads TGTGCCAGCAGCTCCGGGAGCCAAGAGACCCAGTACTTC. Amino acid sequence: CASSSGSQETQYF.

The V call is TRBV12-3 or TRBV12-4, the J call TRBJ2-5, with D unresolved. The CDR3 runs to 11 residues. V lost 7 bases and J lost 5, with 8 bases in between. The CDR3 DNA reads TGTGCCAGCACTCGGGCGGAGACCCAGTACTTC. Protein: CASTRAETQYF.

J is TRBJ2-4 and V is TRBV9, with no clear D. Between the trimmed V and J ends, which lost 3 bases and 2 bases, there was a span of 15 bases. The CDR3 is made up of 16 amino acids. Germline CDR1 reads SGDLS; CDR2 reads YYNGEE. The CDR3 sequence is CASSAEPAISKNIQYF. Written as DNA, the CDR3 is TGTGCCAGCAGCGCCGAACCGGCCATTTCCAAAAACATTCAGTACTTC.

The V and J genes are TRBV29-1 and TRBJ2-5; D is uncertain. Deletions cut 0 bases from V and 2 bases from J, with 13 bases between. Germline V gene lookup returns CDR1 SQVTM and CDR2 ANQGSEA. The CDR3 has 15 amino acids. CDR3 amino acids: CSVEDLARRQETQYF. The CDR3 region has the DNA TGCAGCGTTGAAGATCTGGCCAGGCGACAAGAGACCCAGTACTTC.

V is TRBV6-5 and J is TRBJ1-5; the match to TRBD1 covers 7 bases. The CDR3 has 15 residues. Losses at the gene ends were 6 bases for V and 3 bases for J; bases not matched to a gene: 8. Germline values: CDR1 MNHEY, CDR2 SVGAGI. The CDR3 sequence is CASSPTGSPNQPQHF. In nucleotides, the CDR3 is TGTGCCAGCAGCCCGACAGGGTCCCCCAATCAGCCCCAGCATTTT.